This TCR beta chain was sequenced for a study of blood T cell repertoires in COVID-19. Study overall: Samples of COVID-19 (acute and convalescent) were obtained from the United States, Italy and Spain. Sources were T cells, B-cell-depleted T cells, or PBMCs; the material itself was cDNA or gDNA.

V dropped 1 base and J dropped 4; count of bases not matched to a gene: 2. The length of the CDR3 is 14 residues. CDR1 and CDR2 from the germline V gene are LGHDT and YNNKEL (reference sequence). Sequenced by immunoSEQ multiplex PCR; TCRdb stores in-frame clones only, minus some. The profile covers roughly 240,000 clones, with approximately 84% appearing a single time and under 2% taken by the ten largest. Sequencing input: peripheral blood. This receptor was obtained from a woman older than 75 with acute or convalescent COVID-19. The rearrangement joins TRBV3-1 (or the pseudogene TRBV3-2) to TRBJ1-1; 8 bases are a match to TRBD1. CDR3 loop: CASSQGTGTTEAFF. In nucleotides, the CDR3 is TGTGCCAGCAGCCAAGGGACAGGGACCACTGAAGCTTTCTTT.